The entry below gives a single T cell receptor (beta chain) sequence along with its context. What it binds is unknown. The study ran its PCR with 60 Vbeta and 13 Jbeta primers. The method was immunoSEQ multiplex PCR; TCRdb's version includes in-frame clones alone and lacks a portion of them. The profile covers around 130,000 clones, with around 83% appearing a single time and 2.5% to 3.5% taken by the ten largest. This CDR3 has 14 amino acids. The data originate from a study of cytomegalovirus exposure and HLA in healthy donors. Whole-study results and caveats: An analysis done earlier found most TCR beta V segments productive about 87% or about 30% of the time.

Source material: PBMCs. The TCR was taken from a woman under 30 in good health and CMV-seropositive. This rearrangement joins TRBV1 to TRBJ1-2; TRBD1, the D gene given by the table, was not confirmed from the DNA. TRBV1 is a documented pseudogene. In DNA form, the CDR3 reads TGCACCAGCAGCCAGGTCCAGGGGGAGACTGGCTACACCTTC. As protein: CTSSQVQGETGYTF.